The present TCR beta chain was sequenced within a study of cytomegalovirus exposure and HLA in healthy donors. There are 17 residues in the CDR3. After removal of 4 bases from V and 7 bases from J, the junction contained 16 bases not matched to a gene. The germline V gene encodes CDR1 SGHNT and CDR2 YYREEE (reference sequence). Researchers ran the PCR with 60 Vbeta and 13 Jbeta primers. Repertoires were generated with immunoSEQ multiplex PCR, while TCRdb's copy carries only in-frame clones and drops some. Of about 110,000 clones listed, roughly 70% are singletons. This rearrangement joins TRBV5-4 to TRBJ1-2; 10 bases are a match to TRBD1. The sample taken for sequencing was PBMCs. The TCR originated in a woman in her thirties in good health and CMV-seronegative. In DNA form, the CDR3 reads TGTGCCAGCAGCCCCAGGGTCGGGACAGGGGTTTGGGGTGGCTACACCTTC. It codes for CASSPRVGTGVWGGYTF.